This T cell receptor beta chain was identified in a study of T cell responses to AZD1222 COVID-19 vaccine (dated by TCRdb to 2020 to 2023). In the study overall: TCR sequencing was performed for roughly 250 trial participants, of whom some 200 were given two doses of AZD1222 and around 25 were given two doses of MenACWY control vaccine. Enrollment into the trials was organized by age into subgroups of 18-55, 56-69 and 70-plus years, and those subgroups contained around 150, 28 and 57 TCR-sequenced participants, respectively.

Including cysteine and phenylalanine, the CDR3 has 14 amino acids. Only the CDR3 portion is preserved as DNA: 42 bases, with reading frame beginning at the first base. CDR1 and CDR2 (SEHNR, FQNEAQ) derive from the germline V gene (reference sequence). Trimming removed 1 base from V and 5 bases from J, leaving 11 bases between the germline ends. The time point label here, explained by the study, means: about 28 days (+/-7) after the second vaccine dose. Because spike-specific TCR depth and breadth did not differ between the two schedules, AZD1222 recipients who got a second dose at roughly 4 weeks were pooled with those who got a second dose at roughly 12 weeks. Vaccinee samples came from UK trials COV001 and COV002, including a single-blind randomized controlled phase 2/3 trial of AZD1222 (ChAdOx1 nCoV-19) in healthy adults. Trial participant PBMC samples were collected at day 0 and day 28 after the second dose for TCRbeta chain sequencing.

The CDR3 regions of human TCRbeta chains were subjected to immunosequencing. Per the source publication's procedure: TCRs in the repertoires were compared against a reference library of SARS-CoV-2-specific TCRs that had been generated with the MIRA antigen-specificity platform. Breadth was defined as the fraction of unique TCRs that were SARS-CoV-2-associated. Depth was defined as the fraction of total T cells that were SARS-CoV-2-associated. Each spike-specific TCR was assigned to its reactive spike region and to a CD4 or CD8 class using the MIRA data. Log10-transformed breadth and depth values were compared by one-way ANOVA with Sidak's multiple comparisons tests. As stored in TCRdb, this immuneACCESS dataset retains in-frame rearrangements with V and J assigned. A fraction of the clones does not appear; measured against another copy, unresolved V genes explain less than half of the discrepancy, and the remainder lacks a known reason. The V and J calls and clone size were taken over from that table, and D and trimming were inferred from the DNA. The sample includes approximately 120,000 clones, with approximately 85% observed a single time. The biggest ten clones account for 4.4% of the sample.

What the research found in general, with its limitations: After two AZD1222 doses, both the breadth and the depth of spike-specific TCRs were significantly higher than at day 0 and than in MenACWY recipients. Reportedly, close to half of the unique spike-specific TCRs recognized epitopes lying outside the regions that are mutated in the B.1.351 and B.1.1.7 variants. Because no samples from the day 14 peak response were available, repertoires could be characterized only after the peak T cell response. Conclusions about previously exposed vaccinees were limited because only a handful of AZD1222 recipients were SARS-CoV-2 seropositive at baseline. Participants were mostly white British, with more females than males. The authors suggested clonal diversity may have been underestimated. CD4 TCRs associated with the vaccine covered the entire spike protein, and the dominant responses were in regions 160-218 and 743-854. In the small 56-69-year group, the increase in depth fell short of significance, most likely because of low power.

To note about this clone: The specificity of this receptor is unknown. Within one base of it there is no much larger clone, and no base qualities were kept.

This TCR was recovered from an adult who received the AZD1222 COVID-19 vaccine. Specimen: peripheral blood, collected 28 days after the second AZD1222 dose. The chain employs TRBV7-9 and TRBJ2-5; TRBD2 is perhaps the D gene, given 5 matching bases. CDR3 protein: CASSLGVGSETQYF. The DNA sequence is as follows: TGTGCCAGCAGCTTAGGGGTGGGGAGCGAGACCCAGTACTTC.